This T cell receptor (beta chain) is drawn from a study of shared T cell receptors in the human thymus. The length of the CDR3 is 15 residues. Germline loops: CDR1 SNHLY, CDR2 FYNNEI. Trimming took off 5 bases at V and 2 bases at J, with 16 bases between the two ends. Only in-frame clones appear in the TCRdb table, and some are missing; sequencing was by immunoSEQ multiplex PCR. The table has around 67,000 clones, 90% to 95% seen once. The genes are TRBV2 and TRBJ2-7, with a tentative D call TRBD1 (5 bases). Input material: thymocytes. This receptor was identified in a human donor. CDR3: CASSTQQVRAYEQYF. The CDR3 nucleotides are TGTGCCAGCAGTACCCAACAAGTCAGGGCCTACGAGCAGTACTTC.